These 32 T cell receptor beta chains share one sample of origin, sequenced in a study of blood T cell repertoires in COVID-19. Method: immunoSEQ multiplex PCR; TCRdb's copy keeps in-frame clones and lacks some. The sample lists some 270,000 clones; roughly 84% were seen once. What was sequenced was PBMCs or T cells enriched from blood (not recorded which). Source of these receptors: a woman between 50 and 59 years old who had been exposed to COVID-19.

This chain uses TRBV15 with TRBJ2-2; possible D gene TRBD1, 6 bases. V was shortened by 5 bases and J by 8 bases, with 15 bases between the two germline ends. CDR1 and CDR2 (germline): LNHNV, YYDKDF (reference sequence). This CDR3 has 14 amino acids. The CDR3 DNA is TGTGCCACCAGCCGATCCAGGGGTGAGGGGGAGCTGTTTTTT. Amino acids: CATSRSRGEGELFF.

This clone was picked up one time. The chain carries TRBV9 and TRBJ1-1, with 7 bases fitting TRBD1. Per germline, CDR1 SGDLS and CDR2 YYNGEE. J lost 0 bases, V lost 0 bases, and 8 bases had no gene match. The CDR3 is made up of 17 amino acids. The CDR3 loop is CASSVARDSSVNTEAFF. The CDR3 region has the DNA TGTGCCAGCAGCGTAGCCCGGGACAGCTCCGTGAACACTGAAGCTTTCTTT.

This clone was picked up one time. The V gene is TRBV5-1, the J gene TRBJ2-3; weak D call: TRBD2 (6 bases). Trimming cost V 0 bases and J 2 bases, with 16 bases left between them. This CDR3 is built from 17 residues. CDR1 is SGHRS, CDR2 YFSETQ, per germline. CDR3 DNA: TGCGCCAGCAGCTTGGTCGACACGGGACTCATCACAGATACGCAGTATTTT. The encoded protein is CASSLVDTGLITDTQYF.

This rearrangement joins TRBV19 to TRBJ1-5; D not resolved. Trimming shortened V by 5 bases and J by 7 bases, and 21 bases separated the two germline ends. Per germline, CDR1 LNHDA and CDR2 SQIVND (reference sequence). The CDR3 length is 16 residues. DNA for the CDR3: TGTGCCAGTAGTGAAAGGGTCGATGGCGGGATACAGCCCCAGCATTTT. It codes for CASSERVDGGIQPQHF.

DNA of the CDR3: TGTGCCAGCAGCCAAGATCGGGCGGGGGGCACACGCGAGCAGTACTTC. This encodes CASSQDRAGGTREQYF. The chain recombines TRBV3-1 (or the pseudogene TRBV3-2) with TRBJ2-7; TRBD2 matches at 8 bases. The junction had 10 bases not matched to a gene; V was cut back by 0 bases and J by 6 bases. The CDR3 is made up of 16 amino acids. CDR1 is LGHDT and CDR2 is YNNKEL in the germline V gene (reference sequence).

The V and J genes are TRBV13 and TRBJ2-2; 10 bases match TRBD2. The length of the CDR3 is 18 residues. Germline V gene data show CDR1 as PRHDT and CDR2 as FYEKMQ (reference sequence). Germline trimming cut 0 bases from V and 1 base from J; bases unmatched to any gene: 5. Written as DNA, the CDR3 is TGTGCCAGCAGCTTAGGTCTAGCGGGGGTACTGAACACCGGGGAGCTGTTTTTT. This encodes CASSLGLAGVLNTGELFF.

The CDR3 sequence: CASSIRADGNQPQHF. The CDR3 DNA is TGTGCCAGTAGTATAAGAGCGGACGGCAATCAGCCCCAGCATTTT. This sequence joins TRBV19 and TRBJ1-5; D remains unclear. V was shortened by 2 bases and J by 2 bases, with 10 bases between the two germline ends. Germline loops: CDR1 LNHDA, CDR2 SQIVND (reference sequence). This CDR3 is built from 15 residues.

On this clone: The sample contains more than one DNA sequence encoding this CDR3. This chain connects TRBV28 to TRBJ1-1; 8 bases agree with TRBD1. CDR1 is MDHEN and CDR2 is SYDVKM in the germline V gene. This CDR3 has 14 amino acids. The V segment lost 4 bases and the J segment 1 base; nucleotides outside the gene matches: 2. The CDR3 is CASSSRGRNTEAFF. The DNA for the CDR3 is TGTGCCAGCAGTTCCAGGGGGCGGAACACTGAAGCTTTCTTT. Combining the CDR3 with reference TRBV28 and TRBJ1-1 gives the whole variable domain DVKVTQSSRYLVKRTGEKVFLECVQDMDHENMFWYRQDPGLGLRLIYFSYDVKMKEKGDIPEGYSVSREKKERFSLILESASTNQTSMYLCASSSRGRNTEAFFGQGTRLTVV.

CDR3 residues: CASSYGGQLIYEQYF. CDR3 in DNA: TGTGCCAGCAGTTATGGGGGACAGTTGATCTACGAGCAGTACTTC. The rearrangement uses TRBV6-2 or TRBV6-3 and TRBJ2-7; 7 positions match TRBD1. From germline, CDR1 is MNHEY and CDR2 SVGEGT. This CDR3 spans 15 amino acids. Trimming at V came to 3 bases and at J to 3 bases, leaving 8 bases not matched to a gene.

V usage is TRBV9 and J usage is TRBJ1-5; D possibly corresponds to TRBD1 (5 bases). The V and J ends lost 4 bases and 3 bases respectively, with 11 bases between them. The CDR3 consists of 14 residues. CDR1 and CDR2 (germline): SGDLS, YYNGEE. DNA for the CDR3: TGTGCCAGCAGCTCGGGGGGATTCAATCAGCCCCAGCATTTT. Encoded protein: CASSSGGFNQPQHF.

The J gene is TRBJ2-7, the V gene TRBV19; D is uncertain. Trimming cost V 5 bases and J 4 bases, with 6 bases left between them. This CDR3 has 11 amino acids. Germline CDR1 LNHDA, CDR2 SQIVND (reference sequence). The CDR3 region has the DNA TGTGCCAGTAGTTCCCCATACGAGCAGTACTTC. Residues: CASSSPYEQYF.

CDR3 nucleotides: TGCAGCGTTGGTCCAGAAGCTTTCTTT. Its protein is CSVGPEAFF. The rearrangement links TRBV29-1 to TRBJ1-1; D is undetermined. V lost 4 bases and J lost 8, with 5 bases in between. CDR1 is SQVTM, CDR2 ANQGSEA, per germline. The length of the CDR3 is 9 residues.

This clone was found many times. V is TRBV18 and J is TRBJ1-5; a weak D match, TRBD1 (5 bases). This CDR3 is built from 15 residues. V was shortened by 4 bases and J by 4 bases, with 14 bases between the two germline ends. The germline CDR1 and CDR2 sequences are KGHSH and LQKENI. The CDR3 reads CASSRDSLANQPQHF. DNA for the CDR3: TGTGCCAGCTCACGGGACTCACTAGCAAATCAGCCCCAGCATTTT.

The chain carries TRBV3-1 (or the pseudogene TRBV3-2) and TRBJ2-1; 7 positions match TRBD2. J lost 5 bases, V lost 0 bases, and 7 bases had no gene match. CDR3 length equals 16 residues. Germline V gene lookup returns CDR1 LGHDT and CDR2 YNNKEL (reference sequence). The CDR3 reads CASSQEASGINNEQFF. The CDR3 DNA is TGTGCCAGCAGCCAAGAGGCAAGCGGGATTAACAATGAGCAGTTCTTC.

This rearrangement joins TRBV29-1 to TRBJ2-2, with TRBD1 identical over 7 bases. Trimming at V came to 3 bases and at J to 4 bases, leaving 5 bases not matched to a gene. The CDR3 consists of 14 residues. Germline V gene lookup returns CDR1 SQVTM and CDR2 ANQGSEA. This chain's CDR3 is CSVDVTGRTGELFF. In nucleotides, the CDR3 is TGCAGCGTTGACGTGACAGGGCGCACCGGGGAGCTGTTTTTT.

DNA of the CDR3: TGTGCCAGCAGTTACTCTAGCGGGGTTGTCAATGAGCAGTTCTTC. It is translated as CASSYSSGVVNEQFF. V and J are TRBV6-2 or TRBV6-3 and TRBJ2-1; 8 nucleotides line up with TRBD2. The CDR3 sequence is 15 residues long. V shed 0 bases, J shed 6 bases, and the junction held 4 bases outside the gene matches. Germline V gene sequence: CDR1 MNHEY, CDR2 SVGEGT.

The chain employs TRBV3-1 (or the pseudogene TRBV3-2) and TRBJ2-7; D is uncertain. The V and J ends lost 1 base and 0 bases respectively, with 7 bases between them. Germline-derived CDR1 and CDR2 are LGHDT and YNNKEL (reference sequence). The length of the CDR3 is 14 residues. CDR3 in amino acids: CASSQAVYSYEQYF. The DNA of the CDR3 is TGTGCCAGCAGCCAAGCAGTATACTCCTACGAGCAGTACTTC.

The genes are TRBV12-2 and TRBJ1-4. TRBV12-2 has pseudogene status. CDR3 size: 14 residues. The CDR3: CASRFGESHEKLFF. The CDR3 DNA reads as TGTGCAAGTCGCTTCGGAGAGTCTCATGAAAAACTGTTTTTT.

The V call is TRBV20-1, the J call TRBJ2-2; D perhaps matches TRBD2 (6 bases). Trimming cost V 3 bases and J 5 bases, with 10 bases left between them. The CDR3 is made up of 13 amino acids. Germline-derived CDR1 and CDR2 are DFQATT and SNEGSKA (reference sequence). CDR3 protein: CSASGTLTGELFF. CDR3 nucleotide sequence: TGCAGTGCTAGTGGGACTTTAACCGGGGAGCTGTTTTTT.

The rearrangement joins TRBV12-3 or TRBV12-4 to TRBJ1-2; weak D call: TRBD1 (6 bases). CDR3 size: 12 residues. V was trimmed by 3 bases and J by 7 bases, leaving 9 bases between them. DNA of the CDR3: TGTGCCAGCAGTTTTGGGGGCAGTGGCTACACCTTC. Its protein is CASSFGGSGYTF.

The chain has TRBV7-9 and TRBJ2-3, with D maybe TRBD2 (6 bases). The V gene's germline CDR1 is SEHNR and CDR2 FQNEAQ (reference sequence). The CDR3 sequence is 16 residues long. V was shortened by 5 bases and J by 6 bases, with 21 bases between the two germline ends. The CDR3 is CASSRSGSTQRDTQYF. The CDR3 DNA follows: TGTGCCAGCAGCCGCAGCGGGTCAACGCAGAGGGATACGCAGTATTTT.

J is TRBJ2-7 and V is TRBV29-1, with 7 bases fitting TRBD1. J lost 5 bases, V lost 8 bases, and 6 bases had no gene match. CDR3 size: 11 residues. The germline CDR1 and CDR2 sequences are SQVTM and ANQGSEA. The CDR3 reads CSITGENEQYF. The CDR3 DNA follows: TGCAGCATAACAGGGGAGAACGAGCAGTACTTC.

This clone was seen only once. V gene TRBV11-2 combines with J gene TRBJ2-3, with TRBD2 as a possible D gene (5 bases). CDR1 and CDR2 (germline): SGHAT, FQNNGV. Trimming took 8 bases from V and 1 from J, leaving 16 bases between them. CDR3 length equals 15 residues. CDR3 DNA sequence: TGTGCCAGCTCCCAGAGGGCCGCCGGCACAGATACGCAGTATTTT. Its translation: CASSQRAAGTDTQYF.

The CDR3 bases are TGCGCCAGCAGCTTGGCGGTGGGACAGGCTGCTGGAAACACCATATATTTT. It encodes CASSLAVGQAAGNTIYF. The chain carries TRBV5-1 and TRBJ1-3; 8 nucleotides line up with TRBD1. Germline V gene data show CDR1 as SGHRS and CDR2 as YFSETQ. V shed 0 bases and J 2 bases; nucleotides not matched to a gene: 7. This CDR3 has 17 amino acids.

The chain is built from TRBV19 and TRBJ1-3, with no clear D. The V gene's germline CDR1 is LNHDA and CDR2 SQIVND (reference sequence). Trimming removed 8 bases from V and 0 bases from J, with 17 bases in between. The CDR3 is 16 amino acids. The CDR3 reads CASPGRTLASGNTIYF. Here the CDR3 DNA reads TGTGCCAGTCCCGGGAGGACGCTCGCCTCTGGAAACACCATATATTTT. Looking up the rest from reference TRBV19 and TRBJ1-3 gives the full variable domain: DGGITQSPKYLFRKEGQNVTLSCEQNLNHDAMYWYRQDPGQGLRLIYYSQIVNDFQKGDIAEGYSVSREKKESFPLTVTSAQKNPTAFYLCASPGRTLASGNTIYFGEGSWLTVV.

The V call is TRBV5-1, the J call TRBJ1-2, with unresolved D. V lost 4 bases, J lost 4 bases, and 11 bases lay in between. This CDR3 contains 13 residues. CDR1 and CDR2 (germline): SGHRS, YFSETQ. CDR3 amino acids: CASSLTSSYGYTF. CDR3 DNA: TGCGCCAGCAGCCTGACATCCAGCTATGGCTACACCTTC.

The V call is TRBV14, the J call TRBJ2-1; D might be TRBD1 (7 bases). In germline, CDR1 is SGHDN, CDR2 FVKESK. V was clipped by 0 bases and J by 4 bases, with 16 bases between them. The CDR3 is 17 amino acids. The DNA of the CDR3 is TGTGCCAGCAGCCAAGATTACATGGCAGGGGGGTACAATGAGCAGTTCTTC. It yields the protein CASSQDYMAGGYNEQFF.

The chain uses TRBV7-8 and TRBJ1-5; weak D call: TRBD1 (5 bases). Per germline, CDR1 SGHVS and CDR2 FQNEAQ. The CDR3 is made up of 15 amino acids. V lost 7 bases and J lost 5, with 18 bases in between. CDR3: CASTNSRGSDQPQHF. Here the CDR3 DNA reads TGTGCCAGCACCAATTCAAGGGGTTCAGATCAGCCCCAGCATTTT.

This chain connects TRBV2 to TRBJ1-2, with TRBD1 as a possible D gene (6 bases). This CDR3 is built from 14 residues. V shed 2 bases and J shed 5 bases, with 12 bases lying between them. The germline gives CDR1 SNHLY, CDR2 FYNNEI. The CDR3 reads CASSELRGWYGYTF. The CDR3 DNA is TGTGCCAGCAGTGAACTCAGGGGCTGGTATGGCTACACCTTC.

The chain recombines TRBV10-3 with TRBJ1-1; D is uncertain. CDR1 and CDR2 (germline): ENHRY, SYGVKD. V lost 4 bases and J lost 0, with 6 bases in between. CDR3 length equals 13 residues. The CDR3 bases are TGTGCCATCAGTGCGGGTCTGAACACTGAAGCTTTCTTT. It encodes CAISAGLNTEAFF.

This clone has a single count. J is TRBJ1-1 and V is TRBV27; D gene ambiguous. Germline loops: CDR1 MNHEY, CDR2 SMNVEV (reference sequence). The CDR3 extends over 14 amino acids. The V gene lost 0 bases and the J gene lost 1 base, with 6 bases spanning the gap. The CDR3 nucleotides are TGTGCCAGCAGTTTATCGGTGCGGAACACTGAAGCTTTCTTT. Translating it yields CASSLSVRNTEAFF.

The chain links TRBV6-5 to TRBJ1-3; D call uncertain. The germline V gene has CDR1 MNHEY and CDR2 SVGAGI. The CDR3 contains 10 residues. V shed 8 bases and J shed 5 bases, with 4 bases lying between them. The CDR3: CASVRNTIYF. The CDR3 DNA reads TGTGCCAGCGTAAGAAACACCATATATTTT.